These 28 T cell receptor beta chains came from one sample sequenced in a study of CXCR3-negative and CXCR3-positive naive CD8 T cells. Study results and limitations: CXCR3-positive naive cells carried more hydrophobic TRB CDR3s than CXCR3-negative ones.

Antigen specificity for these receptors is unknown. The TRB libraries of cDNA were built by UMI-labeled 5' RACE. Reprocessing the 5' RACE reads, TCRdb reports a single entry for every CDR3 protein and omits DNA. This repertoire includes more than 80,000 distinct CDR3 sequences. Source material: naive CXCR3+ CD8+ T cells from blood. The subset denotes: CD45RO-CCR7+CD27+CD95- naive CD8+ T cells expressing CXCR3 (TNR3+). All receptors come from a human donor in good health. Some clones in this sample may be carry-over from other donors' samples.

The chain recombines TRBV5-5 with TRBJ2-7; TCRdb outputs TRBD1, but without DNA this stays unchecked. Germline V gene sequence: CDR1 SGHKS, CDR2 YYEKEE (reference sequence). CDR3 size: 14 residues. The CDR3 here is CASSLHPGSYEQYF.

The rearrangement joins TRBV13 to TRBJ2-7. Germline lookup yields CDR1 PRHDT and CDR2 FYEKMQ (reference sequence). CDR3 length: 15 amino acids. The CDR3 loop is CASSDGSDGSYEQYF. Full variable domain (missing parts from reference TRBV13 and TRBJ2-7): AAGVIQSPRHLIKEKRETATLKCYPIPRHDTVYWYQQGPGQDPQFLISFYEKMQSDKGSIPDRFSAQQFSDYHSELNMSSLELGDSALYFCASSDGSDGSYEQYFGPGTRLTVT.

CDR3 loop: CASRSGHLSYEQYF. V usage is TRBV5-1 and J usage is TRBJ2-7; TCRdb reports TRBD1, a call that lacks DNA to check it against. The CDR3 loop spans 14 amino acids. Germline-derived CDR1 and CDR2 are SGHRS and YFSETQ.

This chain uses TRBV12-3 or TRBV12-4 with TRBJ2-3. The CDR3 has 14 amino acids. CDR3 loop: CASSPTGITDTQYF.

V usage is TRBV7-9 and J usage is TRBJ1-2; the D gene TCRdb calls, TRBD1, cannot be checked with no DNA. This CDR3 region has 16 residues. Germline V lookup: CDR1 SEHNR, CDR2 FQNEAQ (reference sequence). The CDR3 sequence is CASSPPQQGADYGYTF.

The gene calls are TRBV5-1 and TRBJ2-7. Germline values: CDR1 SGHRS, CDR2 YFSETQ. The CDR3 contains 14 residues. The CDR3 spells CASSLVGGGYEQYF.

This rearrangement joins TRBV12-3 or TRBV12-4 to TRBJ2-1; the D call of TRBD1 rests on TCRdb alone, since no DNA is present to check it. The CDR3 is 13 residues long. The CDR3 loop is CASSPGRGNEQFF.

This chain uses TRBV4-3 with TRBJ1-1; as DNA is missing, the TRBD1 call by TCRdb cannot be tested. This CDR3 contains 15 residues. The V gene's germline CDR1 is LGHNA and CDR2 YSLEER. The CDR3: CASSQESKPGQRAFF.

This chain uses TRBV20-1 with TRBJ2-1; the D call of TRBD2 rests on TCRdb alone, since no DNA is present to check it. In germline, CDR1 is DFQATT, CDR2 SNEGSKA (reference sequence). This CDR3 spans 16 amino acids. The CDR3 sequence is CSAWTSGRHSYNEQFF.

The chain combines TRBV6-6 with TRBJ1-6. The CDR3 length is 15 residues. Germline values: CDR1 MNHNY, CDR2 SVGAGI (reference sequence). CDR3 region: CASSYRAVDNSPLHF.

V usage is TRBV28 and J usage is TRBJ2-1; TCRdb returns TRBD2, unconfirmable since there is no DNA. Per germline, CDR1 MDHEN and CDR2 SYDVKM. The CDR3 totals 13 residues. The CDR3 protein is CASRPRLADEQFF.

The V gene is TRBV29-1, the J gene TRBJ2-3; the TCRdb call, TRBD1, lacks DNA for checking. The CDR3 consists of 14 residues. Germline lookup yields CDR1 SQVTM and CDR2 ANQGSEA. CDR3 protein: CSVVTGTGIDTQYF.

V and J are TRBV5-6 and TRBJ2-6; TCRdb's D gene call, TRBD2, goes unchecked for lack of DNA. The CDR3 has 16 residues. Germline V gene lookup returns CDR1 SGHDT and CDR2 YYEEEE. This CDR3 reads CASSNGPYSGANVLTF.

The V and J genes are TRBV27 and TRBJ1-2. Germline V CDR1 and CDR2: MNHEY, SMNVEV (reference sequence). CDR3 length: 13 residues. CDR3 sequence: CASREGVFYGYTF.

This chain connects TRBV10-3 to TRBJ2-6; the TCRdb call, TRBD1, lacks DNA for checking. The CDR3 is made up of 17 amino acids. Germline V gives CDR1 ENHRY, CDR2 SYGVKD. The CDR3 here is CAISESRGRTGANVLTF.

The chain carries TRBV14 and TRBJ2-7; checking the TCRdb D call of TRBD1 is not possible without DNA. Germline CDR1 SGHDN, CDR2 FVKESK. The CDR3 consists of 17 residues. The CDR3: CASSLPTGTGNFYEQYF.

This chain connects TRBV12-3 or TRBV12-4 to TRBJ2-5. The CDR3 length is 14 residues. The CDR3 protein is CASSPRSYQETQYF.

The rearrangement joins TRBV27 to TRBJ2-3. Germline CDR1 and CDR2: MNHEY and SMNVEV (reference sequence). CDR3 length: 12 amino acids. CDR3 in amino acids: CASSRTTDTQYF.

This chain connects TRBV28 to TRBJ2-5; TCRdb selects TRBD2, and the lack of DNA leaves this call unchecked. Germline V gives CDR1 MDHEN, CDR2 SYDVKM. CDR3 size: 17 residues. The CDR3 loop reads CASNPSRASGSQETQYF.

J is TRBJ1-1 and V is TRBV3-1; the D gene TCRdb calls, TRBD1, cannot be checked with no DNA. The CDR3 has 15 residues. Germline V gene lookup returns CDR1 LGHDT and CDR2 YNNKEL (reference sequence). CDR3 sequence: CASSQLLQGSPEAFF. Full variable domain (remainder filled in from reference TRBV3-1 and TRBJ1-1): DTAVSQTPKYLVTQMGNDKSIKCEQNLGHDTMYWYKQDSKKFLKIMFSYNNKELIINETVPNRFSPKSPDKAHLNLHINSLELGDSAVYFCASSQLLQGSPEAFFGQGTRLTVV.

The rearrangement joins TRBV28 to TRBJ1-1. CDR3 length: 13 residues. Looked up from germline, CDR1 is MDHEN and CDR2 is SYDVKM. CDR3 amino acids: CASASQLFTEAFF.

This CDR3 reads CSVEVEDDYGYTF. The chain uses TRBV29-1 and TRBJ1-2. CDR3 length: 13 residues. CDR1 is SQVTM, CDR2 ANQGSEA, per germline.

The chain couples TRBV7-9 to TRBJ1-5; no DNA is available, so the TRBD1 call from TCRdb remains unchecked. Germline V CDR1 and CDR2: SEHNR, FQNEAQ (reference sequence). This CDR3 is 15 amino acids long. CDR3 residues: CASSSEGSSNQPQHF.

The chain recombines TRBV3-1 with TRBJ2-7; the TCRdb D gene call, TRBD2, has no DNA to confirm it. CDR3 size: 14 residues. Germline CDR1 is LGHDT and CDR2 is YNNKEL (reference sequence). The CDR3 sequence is CASSLLAGAYEQYF.

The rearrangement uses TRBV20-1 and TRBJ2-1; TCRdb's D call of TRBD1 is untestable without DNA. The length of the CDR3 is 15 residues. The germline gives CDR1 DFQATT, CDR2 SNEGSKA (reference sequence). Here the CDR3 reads CSARAPDREYNEQFF.

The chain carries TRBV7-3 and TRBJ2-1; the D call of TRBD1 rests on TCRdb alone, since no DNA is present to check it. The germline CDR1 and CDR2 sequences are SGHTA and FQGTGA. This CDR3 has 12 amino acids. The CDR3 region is CASSQTDNEQFF. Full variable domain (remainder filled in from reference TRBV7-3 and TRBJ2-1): GAGVSQTPSNKVTEKGKYVELRCDPISGHTALYWYRQSLGQGPEFLIYFQGTGAADDSGLPNDRFFAVRPEGSVSTLKIQRTERGDSAVYLCASSQTDNEQFFGPGTRLTVL.

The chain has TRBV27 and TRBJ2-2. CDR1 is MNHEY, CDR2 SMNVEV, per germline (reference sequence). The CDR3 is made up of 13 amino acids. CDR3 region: CASSLSRIGELFF.

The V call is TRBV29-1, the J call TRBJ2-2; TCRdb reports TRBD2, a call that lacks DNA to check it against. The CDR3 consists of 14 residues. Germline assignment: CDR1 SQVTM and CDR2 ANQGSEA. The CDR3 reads CSVVTSGSPGELFF.